This T cell receptor beta chain came from a study of blood T cell repertoires in COVID-19. Overall study: Sites across the United States, Italy and Spain contributed samples from acute and convalescent COVID-19. The analysed material was cDNA or gDNA that came from T cells, B-cell-depleted T cells, or PBMCs.

Original methodology: Nucleated cell counts were estimated from reference gene primer amplification. The table came from immunoSEQ multiplex PCR; TCRdb's copy has only in-frame clones and leaves some out. That table is the source of V, J and clone size, and D and trimming were worked out from the DNA. This sample has 150,000 to 200,000 clones, with around four fifths found just once. Per germline, CDR1 MRHNA and CDR2 SNTAGT. This CDR3 is 14 amino acids long. Trimming removed 4 bases from V and 6 bases from J; junction bases left unmatched: 1. Sequencing was performed on peripheral blood. The genes are TRBV6-4 and TRBJ2-1; 12 bases fit TRBD2. This receptor was obtained from a woman aged 30 to 39 with acute or convalescent COVID-19. Written as DNA, the CDR3 is TGTGCCAGCAGTGGACTAGCGGGGGTCAATGAGCAGTTCTTC. The encoded protein is CASSGLAGVNEQFF.